A selection of T cell receptor beta chains follows, all from one sample in a study of blood T cell repertoires in COVID-19. The data were produced by immunoSEQ multiplex PCR, yet TCRdb's version contains in-frame clones alone and is incomplete. The data hold about 240,000 clones, with 81% observed a single time. Sequencing input: peripheral blood. The receptors were gathered from a woman older than 75 with COVID-19, enrolled during active disease. The CDR3 runs from the conserved cysteine through the conserved F or W.

J gene: TRBJ2-3
V gene: TRBV7-3
CDR3 protein: CASSLIRTGTDTQYF

J gene: TRBJ2-7
V gene: TRBV10-3
CDR3 protein: CATKQVTGGEQYF

J gene: TRBJ2-3
V gene: TRBV11-2
CDR3 protein: CASSPRDTQYF

J gene: TRBJ1-3
V gene: TRBV19
CDR3 protein: CASSITQGRGNTIYF

J gene: TRBJ2-7
V gene: TRBV6-5
CDR3 protein: CASTRSRTTYEQYF

J gene: TRBJ1-3
V gene: TRBV30
CDR3 protein: CALFGQGSTIYF

J gene: TRBJ1-2
V gene: TRBV5-1
CDR3 protein: CASSPSPKTLYYGYTF

J gene: TRBJ1-1
V gene: TRBV7-9
CDR3 protein: CASRLINTEAFF

J gene: TRBJ2-1
V gene: TRBV24-1
CDR3 protein: CATSEPGQANNEQFF

J gene: TRBJ2-1
V gene: TRBV5-4
CDR3 protein: CASSFRFGQSEQFF

J gene: TRBJ2-5
V gene: TRBV5-1
CDR3 protein: CASSSNTGQETQYF

J gene: TRBJ1-2
V gene: TRBV6-5
CDR3 protein: CASTRGQPINYGYTF

J gene: TRBJ2-1
V gene: TRBV5-1
CDR3 protein: CASSPLGLAGGQNEQFF

J gene: TRBJ1-6
V gene: TRBV12-3/TRBV12-4
CDR3 protein: CASSSDSYSPLHF

J gene: TRBJ2-7
V gene: TRBV6-5
CDR3 protein: CASGETSGIGYEQYF

J gene: TRBJ2-1
V gene: TRBV5-1
CDR3 protein: CASSLASSVVPGQFF

J gene: TRBJ1-1
V gene: TRBV19
CDR3 protein: CASRPQDRGATEAFF

J gene: TRBJ1-1
V gene: TRBV9
CDR3 protein: CASSVVPDRETFF

J gene: TRBJ1-3
V gene: TRBV10-2
CDR3 protein: CASSDRTSSGNTIYF

J gene: TRBJ1-5
V gene: TRBV4-3
CDR3 protein: CASSQDLLGNQPQHF

J gene: TRBJ1-1
V gene: TRBV19
CDR3 protein: CASSMPSKGGNTEAFF

J gene: TRBJ1-6
V gene: TRBV7-9
CDR3 protein: CASSLGFGAPLHF

J gene: TRBJ1-6
V gene: TRBV18
CDR3 protein: CASSGQGGSPLHF

J gene: TRBJ1-1
V gene: TRBV6-5
CDR3 protein: CASRVTERAEAFF

J gene: TRBJ2-7
V gene: TRBV2
CDR3 protein: CASSKRQGAREQYF

J gene: TRBJ1-1
V gene: TRBV2
CDR3 protein: CASMGQGTEAFF

J gene: TRBJ1-6
V gene: TRBV28
CDR3 protein: CASTAGNSPLHF

J gene: TRBJ1-1
V gene: TRBV7-3
CDR3 protein: CASSPSGGTGGRTEAFF

J gene: TRBJ1-1
V gene: TRBV5-1
CDR3 protein: CASSFQEDTEAFF

J gene: TRBJ2-5
V gene: TRBV6-6
CDR3 protein: CASSFPAAGETQYF

J gene: TRBJ2-7
V gene: TRBV5-8
CDR3 protein: CASSLLGVLSSYEQYF

J gene: TRBJ2-1
V gene: TRBV24-1
CDR3 protein: CATSDLGGPRYNEQFF

J gene: TRBJ1-2
V gene: TRBV7-3
CDR3 protein: CASSLGGGAEGYTF

J gene: TRBJ2-3
V gene: TRBV27
CDR3 protein: CASSPATGLNTQYF

J gene: TRBJ2-5
V gene: TRBV5-1
CDR3 protein: CASSPQRGPGETQYF

J gene: TRBJ1-1
V gene: TRBV18
CDR3 protein: CASSPSRVEAFF

J gene: TRBJ2-1
V gene: TRBV5-1
CDR3 protein: CASSPAGLAVLDEQFF

J gene: TRBJ2-3
V gene: TRBV20-1
CDR3 protein: CSASGRGETDTQYF

J gene: TRBJ1-5
V gene: TRBV18
CDR3 protein: CASSPGQQSNQPQHF

J gene: TRBJ2-3
V gene: TRBV29-1
CDR3 protein: CSVLQRGGSTDTQYF

J gene: TRBJ2-3
V gene: TRBV6-6
CDR3 protein: CASSAGHSTDTQYF

J gene: TRBJ1-2
V gene: TRBV6-5
CDR3 protein: CASSIDRGDYGYTF

J gene: TRBJ2-3
V gene: TRBV27
CDR3 protein: CASSLSKVRTDTQYF

J gene: TRBJ2-5
V gene: TRBV6-5
CDR3 protein: CASIFSGDKKTQYF

J gene: TRBJ1-2
V gene: TRBV18
CDR3 protein: CASSADRVNGYTF

J gene: TRBJ1-4
V gene: TRBV12-3/TRBV12-4
CDR3 protein: CASSFFGGEKLFF

J gene: TRBJ1-2
V gene: TRBV5-4
CDR3 protein: CASSQQGANYGYTF

J gene: TRBJ1-2
V gene: TRBV6-5
CDR3 protein: CASSYQGSANYGYTF

J gene: TRBJ2-7
V gene: TRBV7-3
CDR3 protein: CASSLSGSYEQYF

J gene: TRBJ1-4
V gene: TRBV11-2
CDR3 protein: CASSFGPNPGGEKLFF

J gene: TRBJ1-5
V gene: TRBV2
CDR3 protein: CASSKIGGQPQHF

J gene: TRBJ2-3
V gene: TRBV4-1
CDR3 protein: CASSQEGGTVDTQYF

J gene: TRBJ1-1
V gene: TRBV5-1
CDR3 protein: CASSLRGDNTEAFF